This TCR beta chain was sequenced in a study of post-analysis software for immune sequencing data. Study as a whole: Disease trajectories encompassed relapsing-remitting, secondary progressive and progressive-relapsing multiple sclerosis. Findings of the study overall: The study found TRBV5-6, TRBV5-1 and TRBV20-1 among about five TRBV segments more frequent in patients than controls. Among multiple sclerosis patients, normalized Chao1 diversity was significantly below that of controls.

On this clonotype: Its antigen is not identified.

Researchers reported that TCR beta cDNA libraries carried unique molecular identifiers. TCRdb passed the PCR reads through MiXCR, listing each CDR3 protein once. Of approximately 730,000 distinct CDR3 sequences listed, 30% were seen once; the top ten hold about 0.5%. The V and J ends lost 3 bases and 2 bases respectively, with 9 bases between them. The CDR3 loop spans 14 amino acids. CDR1 MNHEY and CDR2 SMNVEV come from the germline V gene (reference sequence). This chain uses TRBV27 with TRBJ2-3; D possibly corresponds to TRBD2 (6 bases). This receptor was identified in a girl aged 5-17 years with multiple sclerosis. The material sequenced was blood. The CDR3 nucleotides read TGTGCCAGCAGTTTGCGGGGCATCACAGATACGCAGTATTTT. Encoded protein: CASSLRGITDTQYF.